The 19 T cell receptor beta chains presented below share a single source sample, sequenced in a study of identical twins. TCRdb re-called the 5' RACE reads through MiXCR, storing one row per CDR3 protein. The repertoire holds 570,000 or so distinct CDR3 sequences, 9% to 10% seen once, with 2.5% to 3.5% in the top ten. These data also formed part of another study, on yellow fever vaccine responses in identical twins.

The sequenced material came from PBMCs. These receptors all stem from a woman between 18 and 29 years old in good health.

This chain uses TRBV29-1 with TRBJ1-2; perhaps TRBD1 as D (6 bases). Trimming pared 7 bases from V and 3 bases from J, leaving 9 bases between. Germline V lookup: CDR1 SQVTM, CDR2 ANQGSEA. The CDR3 length is 11 residues. The CDR3 bases are TGCAGCGGTTCAGGGGACTATGGCTACACCTTC. Its protein product is CSGSGDYGYTF. Full variable domain (remainder filled in from reference TRBV29-1 and TRBJ1-2): SAVISQKPSRDICQRGTSLTIQCQVDSQVTMMFWYRQQPGQSLTLIATANQGSEATYESGFVIDKFPISRPNLTFSTLTVSNMSPEDSSIYLCSGSGDYGYTFGSGTRLTVV.

The table lists this clonotype with many counts. This chain connects TRBV2 to TRBJ2-2; TRBD1 aligns across 10 bases. Germline V gene sequence: CDR1 SNHLY, CDR2 FYNNEI. The CDR3 is made up of 16 amino acids. J lost 7 bases, V lost 10 bases, and 15 bases had no gene match. CDR3 nucleotides: TGTGCCACCCCGACAGGGGGCGCGGCGAATATCGGGGAGCTGTTTTTT. Protein sequence: CATPTGGAANIGELFF.

Only a few counts were recorded for this clonotype. The rearrangement uses TRBV29-1 and TRBJ2-5; D gene uncertain. Per germline, CDR1 SQVTM and CDR2 ANQGSEA. This CDR3 has 13 amino acids. Trimming removed 4 bases from V and 3 bases from J, with 12 bases in between. As DNA, the CDR3 is TGCAGCGTTGGTTCGGTCTGGGAAGAGACCCAGTACTTC. Residues: CSVGSVWEETQYF.

This clonotype was picked up a small number of times. This rearrangement joins TRBV4-1 to TRBJ1-5; D is perhaps TRBD1 (5 bases). The V and J ends lost 0 bases and 7 bases respectively, with 13 bases between them. In germline, CDR1 is MGHRA, CDR2 YSYEKL. This CDR3 is 15 amino acids long. The CDR3, as DNA: TGCGCCAGCAGCCAAGATTTGGGGCGCAGGCAGCCCCAGCATTTT. Translation: CASSQDLGRRQPQHF.

This clonotype was recorded a few times. The V call is TRBV29-1, the J call TRBJ2-2; no definite D call. This CDR3 spans 11 amino acids. V was cut by 7 bases and J by 4 bases, with 7 bases left in between. Germline lookup yields CDR1 SQVTM and CDR2 ANQGSEA. CDR3 in amino acids: CSGSSTGELFF. The DNA for the CDR3 is TGCAGCGGTAGCAGCACCGGGGAGCTGTTTTTT.

This chain links TRBV9 with TRBJ1-4, with D tentatively TRBD1 (6 bases). The V and J ends lost 0 bases and 8 bases respectively, with 8 bases between them. The length of the CDR3 is 13 residues. The germline V gene has CDR1 SGDLS and CDR2 YYNGEE. CDR3 loop: CASSVAGDEKLFF. The CDR3, as DNA: TGTGCCAGCAGCGTAGCAGGGGACGAAAAACTGTTTTTT. Looking up the rest from reference TRBV9 and TRBJ1-4 gives the full variable domain: DSGVTQTPKHLITATGQRVTLRCSPRSGDLSVYWYQQSLDQGLQFLIQYYNGEERAKGNILERFSAQQFPDLHSELNLSSLELGDSALYFCASSVAGDEKLFFGSGTQLSVL.

V usage is TRBV28 and J usage is TRBJ2-4; no clear D. V lost 4 bases and J lost 0, with 10 bases in between. Germline V gene data show CDR1 as MDHEN and CDR2 as SYDVKM. The CDR3 extends over 15 amino acids. The CDR3 sequence is CASSSEFLAKNIQYF. The CDR3 region has the DNA TGTGCCAGCAGTTCGGAATTCCTAGCCAAAAACATTCAGTACTTC. The full variable domain, completed using reference TRBV28 and TRBJ2-4, is DVKVTQSSRYLVKRTGEKVFLECVQDMDHENMFWYRQDPGLGLRLIYFSYDVKMKEKGDIPEGYSVSREKKERFSLILESASTNQTSMYLCASSSEFLAKNIQYFGAGTRLSVL.

There are many counts of this clonotype. The chain couples TRBV6-1 to TRBJ2-3; 9 bases map to TRBD2. The junction had 13 bases not matched to a gene; V was cut back by 6 bases and J by 3 bases. The germline V gene has CDR1 MNHNS and CDR2 SASEGT. The CDR3 is 17 amino acids. CDR3 amino acids: CASSRFIAGALTDTQYF. In DNA form, the CDR3 reads TGTGCCAGCAGCCGCTTCATAGCGGGGGCCTTAACAGATACGCAGTATTTT.

This clonotype was detected ten times or more. V is TRBV5-1 and J is TRBJ2-4; a weak D match, TRBD2 (5 bases). CDR3 size: 14 residues. Trimming took off 0 bases at V and 6 bases at J, with 10 bases between the two ends. Germline V gene data show CDR1 as SGHRS and CDR2 as YFSETQ. The CDR3 protein is CASSLEAELNIQYF. CDR3 nucleotides: TGCGCCAGCAGCTTGGAAGCGGAACTAAACATTCAGTACTTC.

The V call is TRBV7-8, the J call TRBJ2-5; 8 nucleotides match TRBD1. Germline loops: CDR1 SGHVS, CDR2 FQNEAQ. V lost 6 bases, J lost 7 bases, and 10 bases stayed unmatched. This CDR3 contains 14 residues. The CDR3: CASRADRVPLTQYF. The CDR3 DNA follows: TGTGCCAGCAGGGCGGACAGGGTCCCGTTGACCCAGTACTTC.

The chain is built from TRBV20-1 and TRBJ1-2, with D possibly matching TRBD1 (5 bases). V dropped 0 bases and J dropped 7 bases, with 24 bases sitting between them. Per the germline V gene, CDR1 is DFQATT and CDR2 is SNEGSKA (reference sequence). This CDR3 has 17 residues. This CDR3 is CSARDLRAAPYLVGYTF. The CDR3 DNA reads as TGCAGTGCTAGAGATCTCAGGGCAGCACCTTATCTCGTTGGCTACACCTTC.

This sequence joins TRBV20-1 and TRBJ2-1; 14 bases match TRBD2. The CDR3 contains 18 residues. Germline CDR1 is DFQATT and CDR2 is SNEGSKA (reference sequence). J was trimmed by 7 bases and V by 6 bases; bases with no gene match: 17. The CDR3, as DNA: TGCAGTGCCAGAATCGGACTAGCGGGAGGACTGAGTCATAATGAGCAGTTCTTC. Its translation is CSARIGLAGGLSHNEQFF.

This clonotype occurred a few times. The chain recombines TRBV19 with TRBJ2-7; 7 bases align to TRBD2. V shed 4 bases, J shed 3 bases, and the junction held 6 bases outside the gene matches. The CDR3 covers 14 residues. The germline CDR1 and CDR2 sequences are LNHDA and SQIVND (reference sequence). The CDR3 nucleotides are TGTGCCAGTAGTAATTGGCCTAGCGGCTACGAGCAGTACTTC. Translated: CASSNWPSGYEQYF. The whole variable domain, remainder taken from reference TRBV19 and TRBJ2-7, is DGGITQSPKYLFRKEGQNVTLSCEQNLNHDAMYWYRQDPGQGLRLIYYSQIVNDFQKGDIAEGYSVSREKKESFPLTVTSAQKNPTAFYLCASSNWPSGYEQYFGPGTRLTVT.

The chain employs TRBV29-1 and TRBJ2-1, with TRBD2 matching over 11 bases. The junction had 11 bases not matched to a gene; V was cut back by 6 bases and J by 4 bases. The CDR3 loop spans 16 amino acids. Per the germline V gene, CDR1 is SQVTM and CDR2 is ANQGSEA. CDR3 DNA: TGCAGCGTCTCTAGTAGCGGGAGGGCATGGTACAATGAGCAGTTCTTC. Its protein is CSVSSSGRAWYNEQFF.

The chain combines TRBV20-1 with TRBJ2-7; perhaps TRBD2 as D (6 bases). Trimming took off 3 bases at V and 2 bases at J, with 14 bases between the two ends. This CDR3 is built from 14 residues. In germline, CDR1 is DFQATT, CDR2 SNEGSKA (reference sequence). The CDR3 is CSASSAGRAYEQYF. The DNA for the CDR3 is TGCAGTGCTAGCTCGGCCGGGAGAGCCTACGAGCAGTACTTC.

This clonotype was recorded a few times. The chain is built from TRBV15 and TRBJ2-2, with 14 bases that match TRBD2. The CDR3 is 16 amino acids. Germline V lookup: CDR1 LNHNV, CDR2 YYDKDF (reference sequence). V was clipped by 3 bases and J by 4 bases; unmatched bases: 1. CDR3 bases: TGTGCCACCAGCAGGACTAGCGGGGGGGCCACCGGGGAGCTGTTTTTT. Protein: CATSRTSGGATGELFF.

This CDR3 is CASSFVAGGDTGELFF. The CDR3 DNA reads TGTGCCAGCAGCTTTGTAGCGGGAGGCGACACCGGGGAGCTGTTTTTT. The chain recombines TRBV11-2 with TRBJ2-2; TRBD2 aligns across 10 bases. CDR1 is SGHAT and CDR2 is FQNNGV in the germline V gene. This CDR3 contains 16 residues. With 3 bases clipped from V and 3 bases from J, the junction kept 4 bases outside the gene matches.

This chain links TRBV29-1 with TRBJ2-5, with 9 bases fitting TRBD2. This CDR3 is built from 14 residues. CDR1 and CDR2 (germline): SQVTM, ANQGSEA. V dropped 6 bases and J dropped 4; count of bases not matched to a gene: 9. CDR3: CSVSLAGARETQYF. The CDR3 nucleotides read TGCAGCGTATCATTAGCGGGAGCTCGAGAGACCCAGTACTTC.

J is TRBJ1-5 and V is TRBV7-2, with 7 bases matching TRBD1. The CDR3 contains 15 residues. Germline V gene sequence: CDR1 SGHTA, CDR2 FQGNSA. After removal of 1 base from V and 7 bases from J, the junction contained 7 bases not matched to a gene. The CDR3 region has the DNA TGTGCCAGCAGCTTAGATACGGGAGGGGGCCAGCCCCAGCATTTT. Its protein product is CASSLDTGGGQPQHF.